Each of the 14 T cell receptor beta chains below was sequenced from the same sample in a study of blood T cell repertoires in COVID-19. Data came from immunoSEQ multiplex PCR; TCRdb stores just in-frame clones and leaves some out. This table has 250,000 to 350,000 clones, around 92% appearing once. Sequenced sample: peripheral blood. Receptors were obtained from a man aged 18 to 29 who had recovered from COVID-19.

This rearrangement joins TRBV7-3 to TRBJ2-1; D is possibly TRBD2 (6 bases). Between the trimmed V and J ends, which lost 4 bases and 6 bases, there was a span of 13 bases. Germline loops: CDR1 SGHTA, CDR2 FQGTGA. This CDR3 region has 14 residues. The DNA of the CDR3 is TGTGCCAGCAGCTCCTCCCGACTAGGCAATGAGCAGTTCTTC. It is translated as CASSSSRLGNEQFF.

The chain carries TRBV29-1 and TRBJ1-1, with TRBD1 matching 11 bases. CDR1 is SQVTM, CDR2 ANQGSEA, per germline. V lost 2 bases and J lost 4; bases outside the gene matches: 12. This CDR3 is built from 17 residues. CDR3 bases: TGCAGCGTTGAACCTCGCGCCGGGACAGGGGGGACCACTGAAGCTTTCTTT. Translation: CSVEPRAGTGGTTEAFF.

This clone was seen only a few times. The chain employs TRBV9 and TRBJ1-5, with 7 bases aligning to TRBD1. The CDR3 consists of 14 residues. Per the germline V gene, CDR1 is SGDLS and CDR2 is YYNGEE. V shed 4 bases and J 3 bases; nucleotides not matched to a gene: 4. The CDR3 reads CASSRGTVNQPQHF. The CDR3 DNA sequence: TGTGCCAGCAGCCGTGGGACAGTCAATCAGCCCCAGCATTTT. Using reference TRBV9 and TRBJ1-5 for the parts outside the CDR3, the full variable domain is DSGVTQTPKHLITATGQRVTLRCSPRSGDLSVYWYQQSLDQGLQFLIQYYNGEERAKGNILERFSAQQFPDLHSELNLSSLELGDSALYFCASSRGTVNQPQHFGDGTRLSIL.

The table lists this clone with a few counts. This rearrangement joins TRBV27 to TRBJ1-1; the match to TRBD1 covers 9 bases. The CDR3 loop spans 16 amino acids. The germline V gene encodes CDR1 MNHEY and CDR2 SMNVEV (reference sequence). Trimming removed 5 bases from V and 4 bases from J; junction bases left unmatched: 11. The CDR3 DNA sequence: TGTGCCAGCAGTGTCACGACAGGGGGTCGGGGCACTGAAGCTTTCTTT. Protein sequence: CASSVTTGGRGTEAFF.

The chain links TRBV4-1 to TRBJ1-3; 7 positions match TRBD1. The V segment lost 1 base and the J segment 4 bases; nucleotides outside the gene matches: 4. Germline loops: CDR1 MGHRA, CDR2 YSYEKL. The CDR3 is made up of 15 amino acids. This CDR3 reads CASSQATGEGNTIYF. The DNA of the CDR3 is TGCGCCAGCAGCCAAGCCACAGGGGAAGGAAACACCATATATTTT.

This clone came up once. The CDR3 loop reads CASSSTGTSVYEQYF. The CDR3 bases are TGTGCCAGCAGCTCAACCGGGACTAGCGTTTACGAGCAGTACTTC. J is TRBJ2-7 and V is TRBV7-8, with 10 bases matching TRBD2. J gave up 4 bases and V 4 bases, and 7 bases lay outside the gene matches. This CDR3 is built from 15 residues. Germline assignment: CDR1 SGHVS and CDR2 FQNEAQ.

J is TRBJ1-2 and V is TRBV20-1; TRBD1 is a possible D gene (5 bases). Trimming left V 5 bases short and J 4 bases short, with 8 bases between. Germline V gene lookup returns CDR1 DFQATT and CDR2 SNEGSKA (reference sequence). The CDR3 spans 11 residues. CDR3 in amino acids: CSAPDSYGYTF. The CDR3 coding sequence is TGCAGTGCTCCAGACAGCTATGGCTACACCTTC.

This chain links TRBV4-2 with TRBJ2-3; D ambiguous. The V gene's germline CDR1 is LGHNA and CDR2 YNFKEQ. The V and J ends lost 0 bases and 4 bases respectively, with 8 bases between them. The CDR3 loop spans 14 amino acids. The CDR3 loop reads CASSQERSADTQYF. CDR3 bases: TGTGCCAGCAGCCAAGAGAGATCTGCAGATACGCAGTATTTT.

Here the CDR3 reads CASSEPTGNTEAFF. The CDR3 DNA sequence: TGTGCCAGCAGTGAGCCCACGGGAAACACTGAAGCTTTCTTT. The rearrangement uses TRBV6-1 and TRBJ1-1, with D hard to call. Germline V gene data show CDR1 as MNHNS and CDR2 as SASEGT. The V gene lost 3 bases and the J gene lost 2 bases, with 10 bases spanning the gap. This CDR3 is 14 amino acids long.

The chain couples TRBV27 to TRBJ1-1; 9 bases align to TRBD1. The germline gives CDR1 MNHEY, CDR2 SMNVEV (reference sequence). This CDR3 contains 15 residues. V lost 0 bases and J lost 4; bases outside the gene matches: 3. This CDR3 is CASSLSGQGPTEAFF. CDR3 bases: TGTGCCAGCAGTTTATCGGGACAGGGTCCCACTGAAGCTTTCTTT.

The chain couples TRBV6-2 or TRBV6-3 to TRBJ1-3, with D possibly matching TRBD1 (6 bases). V was shortened by 6 bases and J by 4 bases, with 13 bases between the two germline ends. Germline V gene sequence: CDR1 MNHEY, CDR2 SVGEGT. The CDR3 loop spans 14 amino acids. CDR3 residues: CASSNRGAGNTIYF. The CDR3 DNA sequence: TGTGCCAGCAGCAACCGGGGGGCCGGAAACACCATATATTTT.

The genes are TRBV18 and TRBJ1-5, with D maybe TRBD1 (6 bases). Germline V gene sequence: CDR1 KGHSH, CDR2 LQKENI. The CDR3 is 14 amino acids. Trimming took 2 bases from V and 3 from J, leaving 8 bases between them. CDR3 residues: CASSPGGFNQPQHF. Here the CDR3 DNA reads TGTGCCAGCTCACCAGGGGGCTTCAATCAGCCCCAGCATTTT.

The V gene is TRBV7-3, the J gene TRBJ1-2; no clear D. From germline, CDR1 is SGHTA and CDR2 FQGTGA. The CDR3 extends over 14 amino acids. The V end was cut by 3 bases, the J end by 6 bases, with 14 bases between. The CDR3 loop is CASSFGPRGDGYTF. The CDR3 nucleotides read TGTGCCAGCAGCTTCGGGCCCCGCGGGGATGGCTACACCTTC.

The V gene is TRBV18, the J gene TRBJ2-3, with a weak D call TRBD1 (6 bases). Germline lookup yields CDR1 KGHSH and CDR2 LQKENI. CDR3 length: 15 amino acids. Between the trimmed V and J ends, which lost 3 bases and 0 bases, there was a span of 10 bases. Written as DNA, the CDR3 is TGTGCCAGCTCACCGACAGGACTTAGCACAGATACGCAGTATTTT. Its translation: CASSPTGLSTDTQYF. The entire variable domain, with the rest obtained from reference TRBV18 and TRBJ2-3, is as follows: NAGVMQNPRHLVRRRGQEARLRCSPMKGHSHVYWYRQLPEEGLKFMVYLQKENIIDESGMPKERFSAEFPKEGPSILRIQQVVRGDSAAYFCASSPTGLSTDTQYFGPGTRLTVL.